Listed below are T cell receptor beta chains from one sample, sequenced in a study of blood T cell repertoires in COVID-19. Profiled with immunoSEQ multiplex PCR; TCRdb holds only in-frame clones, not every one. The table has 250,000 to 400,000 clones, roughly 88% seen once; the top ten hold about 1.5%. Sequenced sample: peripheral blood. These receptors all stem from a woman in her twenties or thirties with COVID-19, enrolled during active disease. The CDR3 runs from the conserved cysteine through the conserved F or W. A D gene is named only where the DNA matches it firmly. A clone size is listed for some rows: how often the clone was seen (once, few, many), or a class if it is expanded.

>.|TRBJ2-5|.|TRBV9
CASSVSGGENQETQYF
TGTGCCAGCAGCGTAAGCGGCGGGGAGAACCAAGAGACCCAGTACTTC
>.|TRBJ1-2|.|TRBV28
CASSSPTLFGYTF
TGTGCCAGCAGTTCACCGACATTGTTTGGCTACACCTTC
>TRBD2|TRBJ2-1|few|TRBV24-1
CATSDQRGVQEQFF
TGTGCCACCAGTGATCAGCGGGGGGTTCAAGAGCAGTTCTTC
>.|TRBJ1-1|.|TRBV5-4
CASSSNRVVNTEAFF
TGTGCCAGCAGCTCAAACAGGGTTGTGAACACTGAAGCTTTCTTT
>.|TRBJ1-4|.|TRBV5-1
CASSLDSRGFGGEKLFF
TGCGCCAGCAGCTTGGATAGTAGGGGATTCGGTGGTGAAAAACTGTTTTTT
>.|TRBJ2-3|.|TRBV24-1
CATSDRAGEAADTQYF
TGTGCCACCAGTGACCGTGCCGGGGAAGCGGCAGATACGCAGTATTTT
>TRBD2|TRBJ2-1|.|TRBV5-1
CASRWRGSNNEQFF
TGCGCCAGCAGGTGGCGGGGGAGCAACAATGAGCAGTTCTTC
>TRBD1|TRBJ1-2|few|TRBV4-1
CASSQGDRAYGYTF
TGCGCCAGCAGCCAAGGGGACAGGGCGTATGGCTACACCTTC
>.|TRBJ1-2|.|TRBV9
CASSDGESYGYTF
TGTGCCAGCAGCGATGGGGAGTCCTATGGCTACACCTTC
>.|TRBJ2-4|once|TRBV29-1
CSVGGHPYTVGDAKNIQYF
TGCAGCGTTGGAGGACATCCCTATACAGTCGGTGACGCCAAAAACATTCAGTACTTC
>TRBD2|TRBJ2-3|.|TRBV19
CASRVAGGPDTQYF
TGTGCCAGTAGGGTAGCGGGGGGGCCAGATACGCAGTATTTT
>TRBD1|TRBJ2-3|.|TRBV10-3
CAISDIDRGSGADTQYF
TGTGCCATCAGTGATATAGACAGGGGGAGTGGGGCAGATACGCAGTATTTT
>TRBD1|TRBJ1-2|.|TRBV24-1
CATSDPGEGASDGYTF
TGTGCCACCAGTGATCCCGGTGAGGGGGCTTCGGATGGCTACACCTTC
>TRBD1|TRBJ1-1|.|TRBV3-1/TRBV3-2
CASSQGTGATAFF
TGTGCCAGCAGCCAAGGGACAGGGGCAACGGCTTTCTTT
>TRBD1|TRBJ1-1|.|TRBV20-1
CSASRQGIKAEAFF
TGCAGTGCTAGTAGACAGGGGATAAAGGCTGAAGCTTTCTTT
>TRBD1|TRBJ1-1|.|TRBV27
CASSTKGTGIYTEAFF
TGTGCCAGCAGTACTAAGGGGACAGGGATTTACACTGAAGCTTTCTTT
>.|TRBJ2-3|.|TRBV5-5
CASSLGLLPTDTQYF
TGTGCCAGCAGCCTCGGACTCCTACCCACAGATACGCAGTATTTT
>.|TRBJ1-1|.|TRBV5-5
CASRSNPGAELGEAFF
TGTGCCAGCAGGTCGAACCCAGGGGCCGAACTGGGTGAAGCTTTCTTT
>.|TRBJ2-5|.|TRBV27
CASHPPGEETQYF
TGTGCCAGCCACCCGCCGGGAGAAGAGACCCAGTACTTC
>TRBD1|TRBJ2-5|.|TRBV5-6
CASSLTGVGETQYF
TGTGCCAGCAGCCTAACAGGGGTGGGGGAGACCCAGTACTTC
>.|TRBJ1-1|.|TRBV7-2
CASSPARTAMNTEAFF
TGTGCCAGCAGCCCAGCGCGGACAGCGATGAACACTGAAGCTTTCTTT
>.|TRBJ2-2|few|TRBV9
CASSGPGLTISGELFF
TGTGCCAGCAGCGGGCCCGGACTAACGATTTCCGGGGAGCTGTTTTTT
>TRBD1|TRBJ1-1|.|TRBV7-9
CAGGQRHTEAFF
TGTGCCGGGGGACAGCGGCACACTGAAGCTTTCTTT
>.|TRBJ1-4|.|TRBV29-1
CSVGGTGANEKLFF
TGCAGCGTTGGCGGGACGGGAGCTAATGAAAAACTGTTTTTT
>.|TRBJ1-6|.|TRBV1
CTSSPRLCSYNSPLHF
TGCACCAGCAGCCCTAGACTCTGCTCCTATAATTCACCCCTCCACTTT
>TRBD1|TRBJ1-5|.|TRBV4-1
CASSHPRGQGGNQPQHF
TGCGCCAGCAGCCACCCTCGGGGGCAGGGGGGCAATCAGCCCCAGCATTTT
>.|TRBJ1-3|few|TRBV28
CASSLPQNRISGSGNTIYF
TGTGCCAGCAGTTTGCCTCAGAATCGCATATCGGGCTCTGGAAACACCATATATTTT
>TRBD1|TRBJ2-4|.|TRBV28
CASTSQGASIQYF
TGTGCCAGCACCTCACAGGGGGCCAGCATTCAGTACTTC
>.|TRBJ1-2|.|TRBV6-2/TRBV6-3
CASSYSAQGGYTF
TGTGCCAGCAGTTACTCAGCCCAGGGTGGCTACACCTTC
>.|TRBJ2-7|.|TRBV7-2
CASSLGVGGRSYEQYF
TGTGCCAGCAGCTTAGGGGTAGGGGGTCGCTCCTACGAGCAGTACTTC
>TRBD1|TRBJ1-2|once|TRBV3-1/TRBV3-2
CASSQLWDRGSYGYTF
TGTGCCAGCAGCCAACTATGGGACAGGGGCTCCTATGGCTACACCTTC
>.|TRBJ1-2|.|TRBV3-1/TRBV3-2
CASSHIRLEKGYTF
TGTGCCAGCAGCCACATAAGACTTGAAAAGGGCTACACCTTC
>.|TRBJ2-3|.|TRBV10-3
CAISESDSGTDTQYF
TGTGCCATCAGTGAGTCTGATAGCGGCACAGATACGCAGTATTTT
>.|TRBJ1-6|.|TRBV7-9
CASSLARDSPLHF
TGTGCCAGCAGCTTAGCCAGGGATTCACCCCTCCACTTT
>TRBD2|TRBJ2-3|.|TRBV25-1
CASSDLTSGGTDTQYF
TGTGCCAGCAGTGATCTGACTAGCGGGGGCACAGATACGCAGTATTTT
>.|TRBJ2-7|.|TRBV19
CASSIGGPAYEQYF
TGTGCCAGTAGTATCGGGGGGCCGGCCTACGAGCAGTACTTC
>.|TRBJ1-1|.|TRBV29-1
CSVGRSTGLETEAFF
TGCAGCGTTGGACGGAGCACAGGGCTCGAAACTGAAGCTTTCTTT
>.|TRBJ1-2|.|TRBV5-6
CASSLVGRSNYGYTF
TGTGCCAGCAGCTTGGTGGGCAGGTCTAACTATGGCTACACCTTC
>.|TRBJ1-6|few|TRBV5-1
CASTTGEGGLSPLHF
TGCGCCAGCACCACGGGGGAGGGCGGTTTATCACCCCTCCACTTT
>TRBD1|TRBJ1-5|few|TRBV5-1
CASSLDGQGNQPQHF
TGCGCCAGCAGCTTGGACGGACAGGGGAATCAGCCCCAGCATTTT
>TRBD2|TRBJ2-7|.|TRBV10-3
CAISDGASGGFEQYF
TGTGCCATCAGTGACGGTGCTAGCGGGGGGTTCGAGCAGTACTTC
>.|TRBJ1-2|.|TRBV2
CASSPRQGSGYTF
TGTGCCAGCAGCCCCCGGCAGGGTAGTGGCTACACCTTC
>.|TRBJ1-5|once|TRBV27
CASSFTPLSQPQHF
TGTGCCAGCAGTTTCACCCCTCTTAGTCAGCCCCAGCATTTT
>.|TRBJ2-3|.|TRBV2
CASSRSGIGATQYF
TGTGCCAGCAGCCGTTCCGGGATAGGTGCTACGCAGTATTTT
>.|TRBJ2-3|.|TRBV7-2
CASSFRDAPQAQYF
TGTGCCAGCAGCTTTCGGGATGCTCCCCAGGCGCAGTATTTT
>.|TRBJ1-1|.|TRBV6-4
CASSPTLNTEAFF
TGTGCCAGCAGTCCGACACTGAACACTGAAGCTTTCTTT
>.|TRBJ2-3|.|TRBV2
CASIKGPGTDTQYF
TGTGCCAGCATTAAGGGGCCAGGCACAGATACGCAGTATTTT
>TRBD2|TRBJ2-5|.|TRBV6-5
CASSYSRGGTQYF
TGTGCCAGCAGTTACTCGCGCGGGGGAACCCAGTACTTC
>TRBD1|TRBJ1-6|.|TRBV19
CASSLQGIGSPLHF
TGTGCCAGTAGTTTACAGGGGATCGGTTCACCCCTCCACTTT
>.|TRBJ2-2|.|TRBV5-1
CASSLEGQIPSTGELFF
TGCGCCAGCAGCTTGGAGGGACAAATCCCTTCCACCGGGGAGCTGTTTTTT
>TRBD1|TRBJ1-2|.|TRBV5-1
CASSRPGTGINAYGYTF
TGCGCCAGCAGCCGTCCCGGGACAGGGATTAACGCCTATGGCTACACCTTC
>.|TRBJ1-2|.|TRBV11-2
CASSLDRGSGYTF
TGTGCCAGCAGCTTAGATAGGGGGTCGGGCTACACCTTC
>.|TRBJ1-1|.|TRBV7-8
CASKGDGNTEAFF
TGTGCCTCAAAGGGGGATGGGAACACTGAAGCTTTCTTT
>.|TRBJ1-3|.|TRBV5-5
CASSVSSGNTIYF
TGTGCCAGCAGCGTGAGCTCTGGAAACACCATATATTTT
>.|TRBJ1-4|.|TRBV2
CASSGKGGAGKLFF
TGTGCCAGCAGCGGCAAGGGTGGGGCCGGGAAACTGTTTTTT